This TCR beta chain was identified during a study of cytomegalovirus exposure and HLA in healthy donors. Primers included in the PCR were 60 Vbeta and 13 Jbeta primers. Clones were sequenced by immunoSEQ multiplex PCR, and TCRdb holds only the in-frame ones, with some missing. Among 110,000 to 150,000 clones, around 78% were seen once, and the ten largest hold over 2%. After removal of 3 bases from V and 6 bases from J, the junction contained 4 bases not matched to a gene. CDR3 length: 15 residues. CDR1 and CDR2 from the germline V gene are SGDLS and YYNGEE. With respect to this clone: The antigen is unknown.

Study observations and caveats: A list of 150 to 200 TCR beta chains associated with cytomegalovirus was given. In a later analysis, parvovirus B19, influenza, CMV and Epstein-Barr virus appeared linked to several top co-occurrence clusters. A missense DCLRE1C variant was associated with V- and J-gene trimming of TCR beta chains in a later analysis, and an independent cohort replicated the association. Later analysis identified over 15,000 TCR beta sequences associated with HLA alleles, using a false discovery rate threshold of 0.05.

The chain links TRBV9 to TRBJ2-2; 11 bases align to TRBD1. The source is a woman between 18 and 29 years old in good health and CMV-seropositive. Sequencing was carried out using PBMCs. Written as DNA, the CDR3 is TGTGCCAGCAGCGGACGGACAGGGGGCCCCGGGGAGCTGTTTTTT. Amino acids: CASSGRTGGPGELFF.